This is a list of T cell receptor beta chains from one sample in a study of T cell responses to AZD1222 COVID-19 vaccine. The data were produced by immunoSEQ multiplex PCR, yet TCRdb's version contains in-frame clones alone and is incomplete. The table lists approximately 120,000 clones, less than 90% of them singletons, with around 30% in the top ten. Sequencing used peripheral blood, obtained on day 0 of AZD1222 vaccination. The receptor source for this set is an adult in good health. The CDR3 runs from the conserved cysteine through the conserved F or W. The order of the fields is V gene, D gene, clone size, J gene, CDR3 protein, CDR3 DNA. A D gene is named only where the DNA matches it firmly. Size is stated for part of the rows, as once, few or many counts, or as a class when the clone is expanded.

>TRBV7-6|-|-|TRBJ1-5
CASSLGYSGYQPQHF
TGTGCCAGCAGCTTAGGGTATAGCGGCTATCAGCCCCAGCATTTT
>TRBV5-4|-|-|TRBJ1-2
CASSLSGRANYGYTF
TGTGCCAGCAGCTTGAGCGGCAGAGCTAACTATGGCTACACCTTC
>TRBV3-1/TRBV3-2|-|once|TRBJ2-7
CASSHGYEQYF
TGTGCCAGCAGCCATGGCTACGAGCAGTACTTC
>TRBV10-3|TRBD1|-|TRBJ2-7
CATKPGQGAYEQYF
TGTGCCACCAAACCGGGACAGGGGGCCTACGAGCAGTACTTC
>TRBV6-6|-|-|TRBJ1-1
CASCAGGSTEAFF
TGTGCCAGCTGCGCGGGGGGGAGCACTGAAGCTTTCTTT
>TRBV2|-|-|TRBJ2-5
CASSTPTGYQETQYF
TGTGCCAGCAGTACGCCGACAGGTTATCAAGAGACCCAGTACTTC
>TRBV11-1|-|-|TRBJ2-5
CASSARGAQETQYF
TGTGCCAGCAGCGCCAGGGGTGCCCAAGAGACCCAGTACTTC
>TRBV7-3|TRBD1|-|TRBJ1-5
CASSPRTGAGGNQPQHF
TGTGCCAGCAGCCCCCGGACAGGTGCAGGGGGCAATCAGCCCCAGCATTTT
>TRBV6-5|TRBD1|-|TRBJ2-5
CASSRTGPQETQYF
TGTGCCAGCAGCCGGACAGGTCCCCAGGAGACCCAGTACTTC
>TRBV18|TRBD2|once|TRBJ2-1
CASSPISGGYNEQFF
TGTGCCAGCTCACCAATTAGCGGGGGGTACAATGAGCAGTTCTTC
>TRBV24-1|-|-|TRBJ2-3
CATSEPTRGGTDTQYF
TGTGCCACCAGTGAACCTACTCGAGGGGGTACAGATACGCAGTATTTT
>TRBV7-8|-|-|TRBJ1-5
CASSYSRIGGAQHF
TGTGCCAGCAGCTATAGCCGAATTGGAGGGGCCCAGCATTTT
>TRBV7-9|-|-|TRBJ2-7
CASSLAKGGVRNYEQYF
TGTGCCAGCAGCTTAGCCAAGGGGGGTGTTAGGAACTACGAGCAGTACTTC
>TRBV18|-|-|TRBJ1-4
CASSPMVAANEKLFF
TGTGCCAGCTCACCAATGGTTGCGGCTAATGAAAAACTGTTTTTT
>TRBV27|TRBD1|-|TRBJ2-1
CASSPGQGRDEQFF
TGTGCCAGCAGTCCGGGACAGGGGAGGGATGAGCAGTTCTTC
>TRBV6-5|-|-|TRBJ2-4
CASSYDPGSIQYF
TGTGCCAGCAGTTACGACCCGGGAAGCATTCAGTACTTC
>TRBV29-1|TRBD1|-|TRBJ2-5
CSVEAPPGQGVLETQYF
TGCAGCGTTGAGGCCCCACCGGGACAGGGGGTATTAGAGACCCAGTACTTC
>TRBV9|-|-|TRBJ2-1
CASSGGVIYNEQFF
TGTGCCAGCAGCGGCGGGGTTATTTACAATGAGCAGTTCTTC
>TRBV30|-|-|TRBJ2-1
CAWNGLAPSSSYNEQFF
TGTGCCTGGAATGGTCTAGCCCCCTCTAGCTCCTACAATGAGCAGTTCTTC
>TRBV11-1|TRBD2|-|TRBJ2-7
CASSQRSSGREYEQYF
TGTGCCAGCAGCCAACGGTCTAGCGGGAGGGAGTACGAGCAGTACTTC
>TRBV19|TRBD1|-|TRBJ2-3
CASSTGQGARADTQYF
TGTGCCAGTAGTACGGGACAGGGGGCGAGAGCAGATACGCAGTATTTT
>TRBV2|-|-|TRBJ1-2
CASSQDAPPQGYTF
TGTGCCAGCAGCCAGGACGCACCGCCGCAGGGCTACACCTTC
>TRBV19|-|-|TRBJ1-1
CASSMGTLGAEAFF
TGTGCCAGTAGTATGGGGACTTTGGGGGCTGAAGCTTTCTTT
>TRBV19|-|-|TRBJ1-1
CASRHKGYTEAFF
TGTGCCAGTAGACATAAGGGGTACACTGAAGCTTTCTTT
>TRBV27|TRBD1|-|TRBJ1-6
CASSFEQGGSPLHF
TGTGCCAGCAGTTTTGAACAGGGGGGTTCACCCCTCCACTTT
>TRBV7-2|-|-|TRBJ1-2
CASSPVGGNYGYTF
TGTGCCAGCAGCCCGGTGGGGGGCAACTATGGCTACACCTTC
>TRBV3-1/TRBV3-2|TRBD1|-|TRBJ2-5
CASSQGTGRETQYF
TGTGCCAGCAGCCAAGGGACAGGTCGAGAGACCCAGTACTTC
>TRBV2|-|few|TRBJ1-1
CASSNNRDTEAFF
TGTGCCAGCAGTAATAACAGGGACACTGAAGCTTTCTTT